What follows describes a single T cell receptor (beta chain). The target antigen is unknown. The data belong to a study of cytomegalovirus exposure and HLA in healthy donors. Study-wide points: An observed cluster of highly shared sequence variants was recorded as a likely sequencing artifact. Later work associated more than 15,000 TCR beta sequences with HLA alleles at 0.05 false discovery rate. The presence/absence work took it that sequencing depth was about the same across donors.

In the PCR, 60 Vbeta and 13 Jbeta primers were used. The data were produced by immunoSEQ multiplex PCR, yet TCRdb's version contains in-frame clones alone and is incomplete. The data show 150,000 to 200,000 clones, about 64% seen once. Germline V gives CDR1 SNHLY, CDR2 FYNNEI. V gave up 3 bases and J gave up 5 bases; unmatched junction bases: 14. The CDR3 consists of 18 residues. This receptor was identified in a man aged 45 to 65 in good health and CMV-seronegative. The chain has TRBV2 and TRBJ2-3; 10 bases match TRBD1. The sample comprised PBMCs. The CDR3 protein is CASSEERLGQGGIDTQYF. The CDR3 DNA follows: TGTGCCAGCAGTGAGGAGAGATTAGGACAGGGGGGGATAGATACGCAGTATTTT.